The rows below give T cell receptor beta chains drawn from one sample of a study of blood T cell repertoires in COVID-19. The repertoire was sequenced with immunoSEQ multiplex PCR; TCRdb's copy has only in-frame clones and lacks some. The sample lists a few hundred thousand clones; approximately 87% were seen once. Sequencing was done on a sample of peripheral blood. All receptors derive from a man in his fifties or sixties who had recovered from COVID-19. Both conserved end residues are trimmed from each CDR3.

CDR3 protein: ASNFRPMNTEAF
V gene: TRBV11-2
J gene: TRBJ1-1

CDR3 protein: ASSREGTNYEQY
V gene: TRBV5-1
J gene: TRBJ2-7

CDR3 protein: ASSIQGTGELF
V gene: TRBV9
J gene: TRBJ2-2

CDR3 protein: ASSSPGTDEQY
V gene: TRBV5-4
J gene: TRBJ2-7

CDR3 protein: ASILTSGAADVGNEQF
V gene: TRBV5-1
J gene: TRBJ2-1

CDR3 protein: ASSQLGTGIYGYT
V gene: TRBV16
J gene: TRBJ1-2

CDR3 protein: ASSDSYRTSGSSNEQF
V gene: TRBV25-1
J gene: TRBJ2-1

CDR3 protein: ASSPEIGSSGANVLT
V gene: TRBV18
J gene: TRBJ2-6

CDR3 protein: ASGRAVNAEAF
V gene: TRBV19
J gene: TRBJ1-1

CDR3 protein: AWTPDGVRYGYT
V gene: TRBV30
J gene: TRBJ1-2

CDR3 protein: ASSQEIERGQY
V gene: TRBV4-1
J gene: TRBJ2-3

CDR3 protein: ASSLGPGTGSNTEAF
V gene: TRBV5-1
J gene: TRBJ1-1

CDR3 protein: ASSLRQGAYNEQF
V gene: TRBV7-2
J gene: TRBJ2-1

CDR3 protein: ASSSQRGGLNEQF
V gene: TRBV7-6
J gene: TRBJ2-1

CDR3 protein: ASSSDRGRETQY
V gene: TRBV28
J gene: TRBJ2-5

CDR3 protein: ASTSGTAGTEAF
V gene: TRBV6-5
J gene: TRBJ1-1

CDR3 protein: ASSSGGTQETQY
V gene: TRBV5-1
J gene: TRBJ2-5

CDR3 protein: ASKGTGGIGYT
V gene: TRBV6-4
J gene: TRBJ1-2

CDR3 protein: AWRRTGTGNQPQH
V gene: TRBV30
J gene: TRBJ1-5

CDR3 protein: ATAMFPNYGYT
V gene: TRBV6-5
J gene: TRBJ1-2

CDR3 protein: SAREGQLNTGELF
V gene: TRBV29-1
J gene: TRBJ2-2

CDR3 protein: ASSLASGRNNEQF
V gene: TRBV7-9
J gene: TRBJ2-1

CDR3 protein: SASPTDTQY
V gene: TRBV20-1
J gene: TRBJ2-3

CDR3 protein: ASSRMRGPNSPLH
V gene: TRBV5-6
J gene: TRBJ1-6

CDR3 protein: ASSDGLLLETQY
V gene: TRBV7-9
J gene: TRBJ2-5

CDR3 protein: ASSIFGLAGETQY
V gene: TRBV19
J gene: TRBJ2-5

CDR3 protein: ASSQFLDTQY
V gene: TRBV4-2
J gene: TRBJ2-3

CDR3 protein: ATSDLGTGAYNEQF
V gene: TRBV24-1
J gene: TRBJ2-1

CDR3 protein: ASKSGQDEKLF
V gene: TRBV6-5
J gene: TRBJ1-4

CDR3 protein: ASSTQGETVYGYT
V gene: TRBV21-1
J gene: TRBJ1-2

CDR3 protein: ATSRDRVPTEAF
V gene: TRBV15
J gene: TRBJ1-1

CDR3 protein: ASSPLGGAYEQY
V gene: TRBV4-2
J gene: TRBJ2-7

CDR3 protein: ASTLDFYGYT
V gene: TRBV19
J gene: TRBJ1-2

CDR3 protein: ASSPRTSGSHYEQY
V gene: TRBV18
J gene: TRBJ2-7

CDR3 protein: ASSVVGTTSRRF
V gene: TRBV9
J gene: TRBJ2-1

CDR3 protein: ASSIERGGGREQY
V gene: TRBV19
J gene: TRBJ2-7

CDR3 protein: ASSYLGSPLH
V gene: TRBV6-5
J gene: TRBJ1-6

CDR3 protein: ASSVSSSSYEQY
V gene: TRBV9
J gene: TRBJ2-7

CDR3 protein: ASSPPGTGRRKLF
V gene: TRBV14
J gene: TRBJ1-4

CDR3 protein: ASSRNPAGTGMSPLH
V gene: TRBV3-1/TRBV3-2
J gene: TRBJ1-6

CDR3 protein: ASSYLQGKTEAF
V gene: TRBV6-5
J gene: TRBJ1-1

CDR3 protein: ASSLIGQGGQPQH
V gene: TRBV4-1
J gene: TRBJ1-5

CDR3 protein: ASSSGQGTNYGYT
V gene: TRBV7-8
J gene: TRBJ1-2

CDR3 protein: ASSSEGAPSIQY
V gene: TRBV28
J gene: TRBJ2-4

CDR3 protein: ASSKLGQGAPTQGYT
V gene: TRBV9
J gene: TRBJ1-2

CDR3 protein: ATSRDRGAEKLF
V gene: TRBV15
J gene: TRBJ1-4